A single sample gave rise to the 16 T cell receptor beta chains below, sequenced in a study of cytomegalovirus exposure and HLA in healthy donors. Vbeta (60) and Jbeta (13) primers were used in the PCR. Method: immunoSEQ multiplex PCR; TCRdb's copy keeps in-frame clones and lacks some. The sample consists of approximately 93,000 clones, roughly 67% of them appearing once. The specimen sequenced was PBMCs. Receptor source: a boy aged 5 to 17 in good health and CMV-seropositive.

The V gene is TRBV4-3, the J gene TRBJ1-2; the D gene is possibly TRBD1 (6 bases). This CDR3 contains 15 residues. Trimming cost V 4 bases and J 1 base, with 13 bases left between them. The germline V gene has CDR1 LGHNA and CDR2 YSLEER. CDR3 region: CASSLSRTVNYGYTF. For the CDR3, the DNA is TGCGCCAGCAGCCTATCCCGGACAGTTAACTATGGCTACACCTTC.

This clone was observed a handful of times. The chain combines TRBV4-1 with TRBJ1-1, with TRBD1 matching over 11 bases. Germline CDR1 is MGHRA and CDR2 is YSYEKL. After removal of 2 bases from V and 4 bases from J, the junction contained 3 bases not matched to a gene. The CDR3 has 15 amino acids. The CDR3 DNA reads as TGCGCCAGCAGCCAATCCGGGACAGGGGGCACTGAAGCTTTCTTT. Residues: CASSQSGTGGTEAFF.

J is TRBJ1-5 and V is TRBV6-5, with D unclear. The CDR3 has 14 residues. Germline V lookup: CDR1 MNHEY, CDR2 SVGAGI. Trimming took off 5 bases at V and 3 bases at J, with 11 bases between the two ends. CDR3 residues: CASSADSYNQPQHF. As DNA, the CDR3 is TGTGCCAGCAGTGCCGACTCTTACAATCAGCCCCAGCATTTT.

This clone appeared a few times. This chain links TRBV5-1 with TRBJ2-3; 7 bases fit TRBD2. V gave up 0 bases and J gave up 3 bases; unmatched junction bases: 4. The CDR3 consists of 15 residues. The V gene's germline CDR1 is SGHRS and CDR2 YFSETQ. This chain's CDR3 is CASSLASGVTDTQYF. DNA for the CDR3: TGCGCCAGCAGCTTGGCCAGCGGGGTGACAGATACGCAGTATTTT.

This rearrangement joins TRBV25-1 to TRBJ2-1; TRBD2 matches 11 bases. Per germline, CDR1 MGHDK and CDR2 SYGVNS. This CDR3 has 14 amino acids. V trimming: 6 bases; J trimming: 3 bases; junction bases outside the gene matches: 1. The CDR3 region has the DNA TGTGCCAGCAGCCTAGCGGGGGGCTACAATGAGCAGTTCTTC. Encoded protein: CASSLAGGYNEQFF.

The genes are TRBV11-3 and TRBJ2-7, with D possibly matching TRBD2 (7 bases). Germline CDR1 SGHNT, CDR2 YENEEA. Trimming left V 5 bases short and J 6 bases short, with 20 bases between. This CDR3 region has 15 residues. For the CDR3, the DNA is TGTGCCAGCAGCCGAAGGGGGGCGGGGGCCACCGAGCAGTACTTC. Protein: CASSRRGAGATEQYF.

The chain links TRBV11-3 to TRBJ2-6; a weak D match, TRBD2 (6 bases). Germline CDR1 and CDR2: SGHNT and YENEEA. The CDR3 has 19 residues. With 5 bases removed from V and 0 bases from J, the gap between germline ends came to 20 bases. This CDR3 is CASSVDLALFFSGANVLTF. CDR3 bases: TGTGCCAGCAGCGTCGATCTAGCGCTATTCTTCTCTGGGGCCAACGTCCTGACTTTC.

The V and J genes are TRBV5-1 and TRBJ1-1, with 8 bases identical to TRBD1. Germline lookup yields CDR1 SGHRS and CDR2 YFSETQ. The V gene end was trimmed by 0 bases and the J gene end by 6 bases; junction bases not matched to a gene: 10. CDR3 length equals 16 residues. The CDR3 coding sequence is TGCGCCAGCAGCTTGGCGGGGTCAGGGGGCTTCGCTGAAGCTTTCTTT. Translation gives CASSLAGSGGFAEAFF.

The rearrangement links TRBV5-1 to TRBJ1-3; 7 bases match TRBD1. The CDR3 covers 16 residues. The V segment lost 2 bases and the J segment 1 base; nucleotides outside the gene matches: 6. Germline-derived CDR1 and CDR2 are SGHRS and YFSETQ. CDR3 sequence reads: CASSFGTAPSGNTIYF. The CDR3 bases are TGCGCCAGCAGCTTTGGGACAGCGCCTTCTGGAAACACCATATATTTT.

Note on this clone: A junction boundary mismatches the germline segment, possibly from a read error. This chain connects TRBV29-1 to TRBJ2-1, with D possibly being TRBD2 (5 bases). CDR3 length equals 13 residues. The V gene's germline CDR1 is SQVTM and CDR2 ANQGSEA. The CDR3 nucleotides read TGCAGCTTTGAGGACTGGCATTACAATGAGCAGTTCTTC. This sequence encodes CSFEDWHYNEQFF.

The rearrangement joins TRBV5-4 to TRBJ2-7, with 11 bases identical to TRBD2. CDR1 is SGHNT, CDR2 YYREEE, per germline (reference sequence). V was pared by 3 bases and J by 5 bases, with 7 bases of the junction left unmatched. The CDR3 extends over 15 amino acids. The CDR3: CASSSIAGGPDEQYF. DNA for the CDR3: TGTGCCAGCAGCTCTATAGCGGGAGGGCCTGACGAGCAGTACTTC.

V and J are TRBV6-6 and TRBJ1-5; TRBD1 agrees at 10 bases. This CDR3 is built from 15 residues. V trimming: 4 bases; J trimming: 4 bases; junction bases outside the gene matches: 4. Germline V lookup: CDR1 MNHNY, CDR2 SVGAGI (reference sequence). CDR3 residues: CASSLTGGGNQPQHF. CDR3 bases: TGTGCCAGCAGTTTGACAGGGGGCGGGAATCAGCCCCAGCATTTT.

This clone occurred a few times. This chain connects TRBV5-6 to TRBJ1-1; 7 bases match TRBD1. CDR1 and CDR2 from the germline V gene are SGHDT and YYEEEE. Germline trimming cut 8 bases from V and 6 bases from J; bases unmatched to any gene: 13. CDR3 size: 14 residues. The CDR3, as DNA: TGTGCCAGTCCAGAGACAGGGCAAAGAGCTGAAGCTTTCTTT. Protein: CASPETGQRAEAFF.

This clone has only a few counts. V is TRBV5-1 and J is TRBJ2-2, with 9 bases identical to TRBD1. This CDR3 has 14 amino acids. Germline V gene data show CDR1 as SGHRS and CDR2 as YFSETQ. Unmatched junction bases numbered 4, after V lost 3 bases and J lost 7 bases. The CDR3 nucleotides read TGCGCCAGCAGCTGGGGACAGGGAGTCGGGGAGCTGTTTTTT. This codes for CASSWGQGVGELFF.

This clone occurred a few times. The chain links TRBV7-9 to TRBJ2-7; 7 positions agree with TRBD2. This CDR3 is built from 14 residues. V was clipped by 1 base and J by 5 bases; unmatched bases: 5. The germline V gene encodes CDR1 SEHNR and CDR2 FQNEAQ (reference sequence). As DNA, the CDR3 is TGTGCCAGCAGCTTAGAACGTACTAGCGACGAGCAGTACTTC. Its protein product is CASSLERTSDEQYF.

The CDR3 spells CASSQNSAGRWETQYF. The CDR3 nucleotides are TGTGCCAGCTCACAGAATTCGGCGGGAAGGTGGGAGACCCAGTACTTC. The chain is built from TRBV18 and TRBJ2-5; D possibly corresponds to TRBD2 (6 bases). The CDR3 consists of 16 residues. The germline V gene has CDR1 KGHSH and CDR2 LQKENI. The V end lost 4 bases, the J end lost 5 bases, and 20 bases lay between the germline ends.